The 11 T cell receptor beta chains given below trace back to one sample, sequenced in a study of blood T cell repertoires in COVID-19. The protocol was immunoSEQ multiplex PCR, while the TCRdb copy is restricted to in-frame clones and leaves out a portion. The sample includes 130,000 to 150,000 clones, about 82% of them seen just once. Material: PBMCs or T cells enriched from blood (not recorded which). These receptors were obtained from a woman between 40 and 55 years old who had recovered from COVID-19.

The chain is built from TRBV7-6 and TRBJ2-1; D gene ambiguous. Between the trimmed V and J ends, which lost 0 bases and 10 bases, there was a span of 7 bases. CDR3 length equals 12 residues. Looked up from germline, CDR1 is SGHVS and CDR2 is FNYEAQ. The DNA of the CDR3 is TGTGCCAGCAGCTTAGCCCAGGAAGAGCAGTTCTTC. Translation: CASSLAQEEQFF. The complete variable domain, with remaining parts taken from reference TRBV7-6 and TRBJ2-1, reads GAGVSQSPRYKVTKRGQDVALRCDPISGHVSLYWYRQALGQGPEFLTYFNYEAQQDKSGLPNDRFSAERPEGSISTLTIQRTEQRDSAMYRCASSLAQEEQFFGPGTRLTVL.

This clone came up a few times. The gene calls are TRBV7-9 and TRBJ2-3; TRBD2 is a possible D gene (7 bases). The V end was cut by 5 bases, the J end by 5 bases, with 17 bases between. The CDR3 extends over 15 amino acids. Per germline, CDR1 SEHNR and CDR2 FQNEAQ (reference sequence). CDR3 sequence: CASSQRGRGGDTQYF. CDR3 DNA: TGTGCCAGCAGCCAGCGGGGCAGGGGTGGAGATACGCAGTATTTT.

The chain is built from TRBV7-8 and TRBJ2-4, with TRBD1 matching over 7 bases. Trimming cost V 2 bases and J 5 bases; bases outside gene matches: 3. Per the germline V gene, CDR1 is SGHVS and CDR2 is FQNEAQ. The CDR3 consists of 14 residues. In DNA form, the CDR3 reads TGTGCCAGCAGCTTACAGACAGGGCAAAACATTCAGTACTTC. This gives the protein CASSLQTGQNIQYF.

The chain carries TRBV14 and TRBJ1-1; D is perhaps TRBD1 (5 bases). Germline V gives CDR1 SGHDN, CDR2 FVKESK. V gave up 5 bases and J gave up 2 bases, with 9 bases separating them. This CDR3 has 13 amino acids. In nucleotides, the CDR3 is TGTGCCAGCAGCGCGACAGTAAACACTGAAGCTTTCTTT. Protein: CASSATVNTEAFF.

The CDR3 region is CASSGVSGLSTDTQYF. CDR3 DNA: TGTGCCAGCAGTGGGGTTAGCGGGCTGAGCACAGATACGCAGTATTTT. The V gene is TRBV2, the J gene TRBJ2-3; 7 bases align to TRBD2. This CDR3 contains 16 residues. The junction had 7 bases not matched to a gene; V was cut back by 4 bases and J by 0 bases. Per the germline V gene, CDR1 is SNHLY and CDR2 is FYNNEI.

Worth noting for this clone: This same CDR3 is encoded by further DNA sequences in the sample. The V and J genes are TRBV6-5 and TRBJ1-2, with 7 bases lining up with TRBD1. This CDR3 has 12 residues. Unmatched junction bases numbered 3, after V lost 5 bases and J lost 6 bases. Germline CDR1 MNHEY, CDR2 SVGAGI. The CDR3 loop is CASSRQGNGYTF. The CDR3 coding sequence is TGTGCCAGCAGTCGACAGGGCAATGGCTACACCTTC.

The CDR3 coding sequence is TGTGCCAGCAGCCTTGGACAGACCGAGCAGTACTTC. Translated: CASSLGQTEQYF. The chain joins TRBV5-4 to TRBJ2-7; weak D call: TRBD1 (6 bases). The CDR3 spans 12 residues. The germline gives CDR1 SGHNT, CDR2 YYREEE (reference sequence). Trimming took off 4 bases at V and 6 bases at J, with 11 bases between the two ends.

The rearrangement links TRBV6-2 or TRBV6-3 to TRBJ2-1, with TRBD2 matching 11 bases. The germline V gene encodes CDR1 MNHEY and CDR2 SVGEGT. The V segment lost 5 bases and the J segment 0 bases; nucleotides outside the gene matches: 9. This CDR3 has 18 residues. In DNA, the CDR3 is TGTGCCAGCAGTGCCGGGACTAGCGGAGCCTACTCCTACAATGAGCAGTTCTTC. It codes for CASSAGTSGAYSYNEQFF.

This clone came up once. This sequence joins TRBV3-1 (or the pseudogene TRBV3-2) and TRBJ2-1, with 12 bases identical to TRBD2. The CDR3 has 18 residues. Per the germline V gene, CDR1 is LGHDT and CDR2 is YNNKEL (reference sequence). J was trimmed by 8 bases and V by 4 bases; bases with no gene match: 15. CDR3: CASSPEAAGLAGRDEQFF. CDR3 in DNA: TGTGCCAGCAGCCCTGAGGCGGCCGGACTAGCGGGACGAGATGAGCAGTTCTTC.

The genes are TRBV5-5 and TRBJ2-1; D not resolved. Germline V lookup: CDR1 SGHKS, CDR2 YYEKEE (reference sequence). The CDR3 is 15 residues long. Trimming took 6 bases from V and 1 from J, leaving 14 bases between them. CDR3 DNA sequence: TGTGCCAGCACCCTTGGTAGCTCTTCCTACAATGAGCAGTTCTTC. Translated, it gives CASTLGSSSYNEQFF.

The chain recombines TRBV27 with TRBJ2-7, with a weak D call TRBD2 (6 bases). The ends were cut back, 3 bases at V and 5 bases at J, with 14 bases in the middle. Per the germline V gene, CDR1 is MNHEY and CDR2 is SMNVEV (reference sequence). The CDR3 consists of 14 residues. The CDR3 loop is CASSFTGVANEQYF. Here the CDR3 DNA reads TGTGCCAGCAGTTTTACGGGAGTTGCGAACGAGCAGTACTTC.